This T cell receptor (beta chain) derives from a study of CD8+CD57+ T cells in acquired aplastic anemia. Template material for TCR beta VDJ and CDR3 profiling consisted of genomic DNA. TCRdb re-derived calls from the reads in MiXCR, one entry per CDR3 protein. The sample shows about 190,000 distinct CDR3 sequences, about half of them seen only once. In germline, CDR1 is SNHLY, CDR2 FYNNEI. The J segment lost 9 bases and the V segment lost 4 bases, leaving 11 bases of the junction unmatched. CDR3 length equals 16 residues. Sequencing was performed on sorted CD4+, CD8+, or CD8+CD57+ T cells (not recorded which) from PBMCs. The sequence was obtained from a human donor in good health, serving as a control. V usage is TRBV2 and J usage is TRBJ1-6; 8 nucleotides match TRBD1. The CDR3 loop reads CASSVGRGLGGSPLHF. CDR3 sequence (DNA): TGTGCCAGCAGTGTGGGCAGGGGGCTGGGAGGTTCACCCCTCCACTTT. Full variable domain (remainder filled in from reference TRBV2 and TRBJ1-6): EPEVTQTPSHQVTQMGQEVILRCVPISNHLYFYWYRQILGQKVEFLVSFYNNEISEKSEIFDDQFSVERPDGSNFTLKIRSTKLEDSAMYFCASSVGRGLGGSPLHFGNGTRLTVT.